Listed here is a single T cell receptor (beta chain). Its antigen remains unidentified. The germline V gene has CDR1 MNHEY and CDR2 SMNVEV (reference sequence). Trimming stripped 6 bases from V and 2 bases from J, with 13 bases between. The CDR3 contains 14 residues. The record originates from a study of cytomegalovirus exposure and HLA in healthy donors. General observations from the study: Immune exposure data for these donors was limited to CMV serostatus. HLA alleles showed associations with some 15,000 TCR beta sequences in a later analysis, at a 0.05 false discovery rate. Within a later analysis, the majority of CMV-associated TCR beta chains appeared HLA-restricted. Diagnosis of cytomegalovirus status made by the classifier reportedly showed high specificity and sensitivity.

Primers: 60 Vbeta forward and 13 Jbeta reverse. Assay used: immunoSEQ multiplex PCR; TCRdb lists only in-frame clones, some missing. This table holds 150,000 to 200,000 clones, 70% to 80% found once. The receptor was derived from a woman aged 45-65 years in good health and CMV-seronegative. The V gene is TRBV27, the J gene TRBJ1-2; D is perhaps TRBD1 (5 bases). Sequenced input: PBMCs. The CDR3 is CASRWSQANYGYTF. The CDR3 DNA follows: TGTGCCAGCAGGTGGTCACAGGCAAACTATGGCTACACCTTC.